These 31 T cell receptor beta chains were all obtained from the same sample, sequenced in a study of blood T cell repertoires in COVID-19. TCRdb's copy holds only in-frame clones and misses some; the assay was immunoSEQ multiplex PCR. The data show 200,000 to 300,000 clones, approximately 78% seen once. Specimen: peripheral blood. The source is a woman between 55 and 75 years old with active or convalescent COVID-19.

The J gene is TRBJ2-7, the V gene TRBV6-5, with TRBD2 identical over 7 bases. Germline V lookup: CDR1 MNHEY, CDR2 SVGAGI. The CDR3 runs to 14 residues. The V gene end was trimmed by 5 bases and the J gene end by 5 bases; junction bases not matched to a gene: 9. The CDR3 DNA is TGTGCCAGCAGTCCCCAAGCGGGGAGGCACGAGCAGTACTTC. Protein: CASSPQAGRHEQYF.

The CDR3 DNA is TGTGCCAGCACCAGACAGGGCTACGAGCAGTACTTC. It codes for CASTRQGYEQYF. The chain couples TRBV5-6 to TRBJ2-7, with TRBD1 identical over 7 bases. V gave up 6 bases and J gave up 3 bases; unmatched junction bases: 3. The CDR3 runs to 12 residues. Germline assignment: CDR1 SGHDT and CDR2 YYEEEE.

This clone was counted only a few times. The chain is built from TRBV5-1 and TRBJ1-3; D remains unclear. The V gene lost 5 bases and the J gene lost 0 bases, with 9 bases spanning the gap. The CDR3 is 14 residues long. CDR1 is SGHRS and CDR2 is YFSETQ in the germline V gene. The CDR3 sequence: CASRVGSSGNTIYF. The CDR3 DNA follows: TGCGCCAGCAGAGTCGGGAGCTCTGGAAACACCATATATTTT.

This clone was observed a single time. V and J are TRBV6-5 and TRBJ1-2, with 7 bases identical to TRBD1. The CDR3 length is 13 residues. Germline loops: CDR1 MNHEY, CDR2 SVGAGI. The junction had 4 bases not matched to a gene; V was cut back by 7 bases and J by 2 bases. Here the CDR3 reads CASIKGQNYGYTF. CDR3 coding DNA: TGTGCCAGCATCAAGGGACAGAACTATGGCTACACCTTC.

The sample holds a few counts of this clone. The rearrangement joins TRBV5-5 to TRBJ1-6; D is perhaps TRBD1 (6 bases). Germline loops: CDR1 SGHKS, CDR2 YYEKEE (reference sequence). The CDR3 loop spans 14 amino acids. V lost 4 bases to trimming and J lost 5 bases, with 10 bases between them. The chain's CDR3 is CASSPGTNNSPLHF. In DNA, the CDR3 is TGTGCCAGCAGCCCCGGGACAAATAATTCACCCCTCCACTTT.

The chain uses TRBV6-1 and TRBJ1-5; TRBD1 might be the D (6 bases). Germline CDR1 is MNHNS and CDR2 is SASEGT. CDR3 length: 18 amino acids. V gave up 1 base and J gave up 0 bases, with 16 bases separating them. CDR3 nucleotides: TGTGCCAGCAGTGAAGACCCCAGGGGCGAATATAGCAATCAGCCCCAGCATTTT. Protein: CASSEDPRGEYSNQPQHF.

This clone was detected once. V gene TRBV11-2 combines with J gene TRBJ2-5, with TRBD2 matching 11 bases. Trimming removed 6 bases from V and 3 bases from J; junction bases left unmatched: 6. Germline V CDR1 and CDR2: SGHAT, FQNNGV. The CDR3 has 15 amino acids. The CDR3 is CASSLMTSGEETQYF. DNA of the CDR3: TGTGCCAGCAGTTTAATGACTAGCGGGGAAGAGACCCAGTACTTC.

The V call is TRBV7-8, the J call TRBJ1-5; tentative D call: TRBD1 (6 bases). Trimming pared 5 bases from V and 3 bases from J, leaving 14 bases between. CDR1 is SGHVS, CDR2 FQNEAQ, per germline. The CDR3 totals 15 residues. The CDR3 DNA follows: TGTGCCAGCAGCCCTATCGACAGGCTCAATCAGCCCCAGCATTTT. Translated, it gives CASSPIDRLNQPQHF.

This chain links TRBV19 with TRBJ1-3; perhaps TRBD1 as D (5 bases). This CDR3 region has 15 residues. The V end lost 9 bases, the J end lost 1 base, and 16 bases lay between the germline ends. Germline V CDR1 and CDR2: LNHDA, SQIVND (reference sequence). CDR3 bases: TGTGCCAGGGGGGAGGAGGAGGTTTCTGGAAACACCATATATTTT. This gives the protein CARGEEEVSGNTIYF. The full variable domain, rest sourced from reference TRBV19 and TRBJ1-3, is DGGITQSPKYLFRKEGQNVTLSCEQNLNHDAMYWYRQDPGQGLRLIYYSQIVNDFQKGDIAEGYSVSREKKESFPLTVTSAQKNPTAFYLCARGEEEVSGNTIYFGEGSWLTVV.

This clone was observed once. This chain connects TRBV30 to TRBJ1-2; D is perhaps TRBD1 (5 bases). The CDR3 runs 14 residues. V gave up 2 bases and J gave up 7 bases, with 17 bases separating them. The V gene's germline CDR1 is GTSNPN and CDR2 SVGIG (reference sequence). CDR3 sequence: CAWSPPDSSGGYTF. Written as DNA, the CDR3 is TGTGCCTGGAGTCCCCCCGACAGCTCAGGTGGCTACACCTTC.

The chain links TRBV7-9 to TRBJ2-3; tentative D call: TRBD2 (6 bases). V was clipped by 3 bases and J by 2 bases, with 15 bases between them. This CDR3 region has 16 residues. In germline, CDR1 is SEHNR, CDR2 FQNEAQ (reference sequence). CDR3 nucleotides: TGTGCCAGCAGCTTTACGGGGGACTTAATCACAGATACGCAGTATTTT. It is translated as CASSFTGDLITDTQYF.

The chain employs TRBV18 and TRBJ1-1; D may be TRBD1 (6 bases). CDR1 is KGHSH, CDR2 LQKENI, per germline. The CDR3 loop spans 14 amino acids. Trimming removed 3 bases at V and 1 base at J, with 9 bases between. The CDR3 DNA is TGTGCCAGCTCACCCCAGGGGAGGAACACTGAAGCTTTCTTT. It specifies CASSPQGRNTEAFF.

A single count supports this clone. The rearrangement joins TRBV18 to TRBJ2-3; D is possibly TRBD1 (6 bases). This CDR3 spans 14 amino acids. Germline CDR1 reads KGHSH; CDR2 reads LQKENI. Deletions cut 2 bases from V and 3 bases from J, with 9 bases between. CDR3 coding DNA: TGTGCCAGCTCACCAGGACAGAGGACAGATACGCAGTATTTT. It is translated as CASSPGQRTDTQYF. The entire variable domain, with the rest obtained from reference TRBV18 and TRBJ2-3, is as follows: NAGVMQNPRHLVRRRGQEARLRCSPMKGHSHVYWYRQLPEEGLKFMVYLQKENIIDESGMPKERFSAEFPKEGPSILRIQQVVRGDSAAYFCASSPGQRTDTQYFGPGTRLTVL.

This clone was seen more than once but under ten times. The chain carries TRBV11-2 and TRBJ2-5; 8 bases are shared with TRBD2. The CDR3 extends over 15 amino acids. The V and J ends lost 5 bases and 5 bases, in that order; junction bases with no gene match: 10. CDR1 and CDR2 from the germline V gene are SGHAT and FQNNGV. CDR3 in DNA: TGTGCCAGCAGCCCTGACCTAGCGGGCGCCGAGACCCAGTACTTC. It yields the protein CASSPDLAGAETQYF.

The chain recombines TRBV7-2 with TRBJ1-2; D gene uncertain. CDR1 is SGHTA and CDR2 is FQGNSA in the germline V gene. Trimming shortened V by 5 bases and J by 4 bases, and 14 bases separated the two germline ends. The CDR3 is made up of 14 amino acids. The CDR3 bases are TGTGCCAGCAGCCCGAATCGCGGGCCCTATGGCTACACCTTC. This codes for CASSPNRGPYGYTF.

J is TRBJ2-1 and V is TRBV30; maybe TRBD1 (5 bases). Per germline, CDR1 GTSNPN and CDR2 SVGIG (reference sequence). This CDR3 is built from 15 residues. Trimming left V 4 bases short and J 2 bases short, with 15 bases between. The CDR3 nucleotides read TGTGCCTGGACCAAGGGGCAGCTCCCCTACAATGAGCAGTTCTTC. Translating gives CAWTKGQLPYNEQFF.

This chain joins TRBV3-1 (or the pseudogene TRBV3-2) and TRBJ1-1, with D perhaps TRBD1 (6 bases). Germline V gives CDR1 LGHDT, CDR2 YNNKEL (reference sequence). CDR3 length: 14 residues. Between the trimmed V and J ends, which lost 4 bases and 4 bases, there was a span of 13 bases. The CDR3 sequence: CASSLQGGFTEAFF. CDR3 DNA: TGTGCCAGCAGCCTACAGGGCGGGTTCACTGAAGCTTTCTTT.

For this clone: The junction and the germline gene differ at one end; a read error may be behind it. The chain has TRBV5-6 and TRBJ1-4; 7 bases line up with TRBD1. The CDR3 has 12 amino acids. In germline, CDR1 is SGHDT, CDR2 YYEEEE. CDR3 sequence: CASSLGQDVSVF. The DNA for the CDR3 is TGTGCCAGCAGCCTAGGACAGGATGTGTCGGTTTTT.

The chain carries TRBV7-9 and TRBJ1-1; tentatively, D is TRBD1 (6 bases). V lost 3 bases and J lost 1, with 12 bases in between. CDR3 length: 15 amino acids. Germline CDR1 SEHNR, CDR2 FQNEAQ (reference sequence). The CDR3 bases are TGTGCCAGCAGCTTGAGGACAGACTCGAACACTGAAGCTTTCTTT. Protein product: CASSLRTDSNTEAFF.

The J gene is TRBJ1-6, the V gene TRBV3-1 (or the pseudogene TRBV3-2); 8 nucleotides match TRBD1. The ends lost 0 bases at V and 7 bases at J; junction bases unmatched: 5. The CDR3 runs to 16 residues. Germline V lookup: CDR1 LGHDT, CDR2 YNNKEL (reference sequence). This CDR3 is CASSQEGTGGNSPLHF. As DNA, the CDR3 is TGTGCCAGCAGCCAAGAAGGGACAGGAGGAAATTCACCCCTCCACTTT.

The chain joins TRBV28 to TRBJ2-5, with a possible D match to TRBD1 (5 bases). Trimming took 7 bases from V and 3 from J, leaving 12 bases between them. The CDR3 is 13 residues long. Germline CDR1 and CDR2: MDHEN and SYDVKM. This chain's CDR3 is CASTLGAKETQYF. The CDR3 DNA is TGTGCCAGCACCCTAGGGGCTAAAGAGACCCAGTACTTC.

The chain joins TRBV4-1 to TRBJ2-7; TRBD2 aligns across 12 bases. Germline loops: CDR1 MGHRA, CDR2 YSYEKL. Trimming at V came to 2 bases and at J to 2 bases, leaving 1 base not matched to a gene. CDR3 length: 15 amino acids. The CDR3 is CASSQPSGGAYEQYF. The CDR3 DNA reads as TGCGCCAGCAGCCAACCTAGCGGGGGGGCCTACGAGCAGTACTTC.

The V and J genes are TRBV7-9 and TRBJ1-6; 7 bases agree with TRBD1. V lost 5 bases and J lost 7; bases outside the gene matches: 5. This CDR3 is built from 14 residues. Germline-derived CDR1 and CDR2 are SEHNR and FQNEAQ (reference sequence). As DNA, the CDR3 is TGTGCCAGCAGCCCCGACAGGGCCAATTCACCCCTCCACTTT. Translated: CASSPDRANSPLHF.

V gene TRBV12-3 or TRBV12-4 combines with J gene TRBJ1-3; D gene uncertain. The CDR3 runs to 13 residues. V lost 2 bases and J lost 2, with 4 bases in between. The CDR3: CASSLLAGNTIYF. DNA for the CDR3: TGTGCCAGCAGTTTACTAGCTGGAAACACCATATATTTT.

Note on this clone: This CDR3 is also generated by other DNA sequences in the sample. The chain carries TRBV27 and TRBJ1-1; the match to TRBD1 covers 8 bases. After removal of 3 bases from V and 1 base from J, the junction contained 1 base not matched to a gene. Germline CDR1 and CDR2: MNHEY and SMNVEV (reference sequence). This CDR3 has 14 residues. In nucleotides, the CDR3 is TGTGCCAGCAGTTTCAGGGGGCGGAACACTGAAGCTTTCTTT. This encodes CASSFRGRNTEAFF.

The chain employs TRBV28 and TRBJ2-1; the match to TRBD1 covers 10 bases. J was trimmed by 4 bases and V by 5 bases; bases with no gene match: 11. This CDR3 is 17 amino acids long. Germline CDR1 MDHEN, CDR2 SYDVKM. CDR3 DNA: TGTGCCAGCAGTACCAACGAACGGGACAGGGGTTACAATGAGCAGTTCTTC. Amino acids: CASSTNERDRGYNEQFF.

V gene TRBV11-2 combines with J gene TRBJ2-3; TRBD2 agrees at 10 bases. V gave up 2 bases and J gave up 1 base; unmatched junction bases: 0. CDR1 is SGHAT, CDR2 FQNNGV, per germline. This CDR3 spans 15 amino acids. The CDR3 sequence: CASSLLAGGTDTQYF. In nucleotides, the CDR3 is TGTGCCAGCAGCTTACTAGCGGGGGGCACAGATACGCAGTATTTT.

This clone was seen a few times. This chain joins TRBV5-1 and TRBJ1-2; 7 bases agree with TRBD1. Germline values: CDR1 SGHRS, CDR2 YFSETQ. CDR3 length: 16 residues. After removal of 4 bases from V and 4 bases from J, the junction contained 13 bases not matched to a gene. CDR3 DNA sequence: TGCGCCAGCAGCCCCGGACAGGCGGACTCCCCCTATGGCTACACCTTC. It codes for CASSPGQADSPYGYTF.

The chain links TRBV15 to TRBJ1-4; D remains unclear. Germline CDR1 is LNHNV and CDR2 is YYDKDF (reference sequence). V was shortened by 6 bases and J by 10 bases, with 12 bases between the two germline ends. This CDR3 has 12 amino acids. This CDR3 is CATSGPPGKLFF. The CDR3 DNA is TGTGCCACCAGTGGGCCCCCTGGAAAACTGTTTTTT.

V is TRBV12-5 and J is TRBJ2-5; weak D call: TRBD1 (6 bases). V shed 0 bases and J shed 4 bases, with 18 bases lying between them. Germline V gene data show CDR1 as LGHNT and CDR2 as FRNRAP. The CDR3 spans 17 residues. The CDR3: CASGLVSVSDRRETQYF. In nucleotides, the CDR3 is TGTGCTAGTGGTTTGGTATCGGTTTCGGACAGACGAGAGACCCAGTACTTC.

This chain uses TRBV10-3 with TRBJ2-1; 9 bases agree with TRBD1. The V segment lost 3 bases and the J segment 6 bases; nucleotides outside the gene matches: 6. The CDR3 sequence is 15 residues long. CDR1 ENHRY and CDR2 SYGVKD come from the germline V gene. The CDR3 coding sequence is TGTGCCATCAGTGATGGGACAGGGTTAGGCAATGAGCAGTTCTTC. As protein: CAISDGTGLGNEQFF.